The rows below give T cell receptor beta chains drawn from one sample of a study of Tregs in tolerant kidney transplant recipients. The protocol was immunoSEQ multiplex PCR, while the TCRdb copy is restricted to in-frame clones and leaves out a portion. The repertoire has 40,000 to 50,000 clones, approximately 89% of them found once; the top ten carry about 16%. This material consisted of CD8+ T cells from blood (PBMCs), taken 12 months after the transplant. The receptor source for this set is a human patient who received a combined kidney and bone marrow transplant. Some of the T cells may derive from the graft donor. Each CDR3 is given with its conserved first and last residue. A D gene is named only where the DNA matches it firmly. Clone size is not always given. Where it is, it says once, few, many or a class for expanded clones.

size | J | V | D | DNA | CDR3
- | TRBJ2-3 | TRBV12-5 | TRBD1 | TGTGCTAGTGGTTACCCGGGACAGGCCCCCGATACGCAGTATTTT | CASGYPGQAPDTQYF
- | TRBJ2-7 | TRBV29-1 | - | TGCAGAATTCAGAGGTGGGGGAGGCTCTACGAGCAGTACTTC | CRIQRWGRLYEQYF
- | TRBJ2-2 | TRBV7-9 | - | TGTGCCAGCAGCTTAGTGACACCGAACACCGGGGAGCTGTTTTTT | CASSLVTPNTGELFF
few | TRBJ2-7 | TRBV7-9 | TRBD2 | TGTGCCAGCAGCTGGGAGCTAGCGGGAAGCTCCTACGAGCAGTACTTC | CASSWELAGSSYEQYF
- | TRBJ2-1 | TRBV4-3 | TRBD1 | TGCGCCAGCAGCCAAGTACAGGGGTCGGATGAGCAGTTCTTC | CASSQVQGSDEQFF
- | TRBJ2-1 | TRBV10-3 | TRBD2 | TGTGCCATCAGGGGCGGACTAGCGGGTACCTACAATGAGCAGTTCTTC | CAIRGGLAGTYNEQFF
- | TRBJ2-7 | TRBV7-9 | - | TGTGCCAGCAGCCACCTTCCAGCAGACAGTTTTTTCTACGAGCAGTACTTC | CASSHLPADSFFYEQYF
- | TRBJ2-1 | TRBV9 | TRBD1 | TGTGCCAGCAGTGTCCAGACAGGGGTTGACAATGAGCAGTTCTTC | CASSVQTGVDNEQFF
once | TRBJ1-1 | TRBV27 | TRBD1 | TGTGCCAGCAGATTTCGGCGGGACAGCGGGTCTTTCTTT | CASRFRRDSGSFF
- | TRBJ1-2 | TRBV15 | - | TGTGCCACCAGCAGAGATAGGGGGGGTGCCTATGGCTACACCTTC | CATSRDRGGAYGYTF
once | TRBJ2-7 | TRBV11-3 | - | TGTGCCAGCAGCTTTGGGGAGCCTACCTACGAGCAGTACTTC | CASSFGEPTYEQYF
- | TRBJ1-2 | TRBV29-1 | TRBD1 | TGCAGCGTGCGAACAGGGACAGGGGGACCTCTTAACTATGGCTACACCTTC | CSVRTGTGGPLNYGYTF
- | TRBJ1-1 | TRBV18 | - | TGTGCCAGCTCACCACCATGGGGGGGCCGAAGCATGAACACTGAAGCTTTCTTT | CASSPPWGGRSMNTEAFF
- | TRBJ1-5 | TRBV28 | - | TGTGCCAGCAGGGAGTGGGGCAATCAGCCCCAGCATTTT | CASREWGNQPQHF
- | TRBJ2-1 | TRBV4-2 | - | TGTGCCAGCAGGCCCAATTCTATTGAGCAGTTCTTC | CASRPNSIEQFF
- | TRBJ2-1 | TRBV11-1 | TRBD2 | TGTGCCAGCAGCTACCCGGGACTAGCGGCCTCCTACAATGAGCAGTTCTTC | CASSYPGLAASYNEQFF
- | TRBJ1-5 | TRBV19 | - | TGTGCCAGTAGTATAGGACAGTATAGCAATCAGCCCCAGCATTTT | CASSIGQYSNQPQHF
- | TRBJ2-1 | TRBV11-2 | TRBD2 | TGTGCCAGCAGCCTAGGACTAGCGGGGGTTTTTGAGCAGTTCTTC | CASSLGLAGVFEQFF
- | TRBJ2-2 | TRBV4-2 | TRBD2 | TGTGCCAGCAGCCAAGATATCACTAGCGGGGCCACCGGGGAGCTGTTTTTT | CASSQDITSGATGELFF